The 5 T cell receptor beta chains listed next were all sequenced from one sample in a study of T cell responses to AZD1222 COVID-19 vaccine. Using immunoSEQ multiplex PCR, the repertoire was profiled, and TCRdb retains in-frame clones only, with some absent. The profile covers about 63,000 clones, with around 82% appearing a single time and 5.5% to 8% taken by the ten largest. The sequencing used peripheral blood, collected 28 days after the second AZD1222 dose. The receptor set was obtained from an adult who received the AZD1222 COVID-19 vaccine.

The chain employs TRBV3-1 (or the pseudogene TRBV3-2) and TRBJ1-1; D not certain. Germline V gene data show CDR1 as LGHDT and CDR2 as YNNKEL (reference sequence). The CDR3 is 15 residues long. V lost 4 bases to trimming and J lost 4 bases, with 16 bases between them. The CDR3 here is CASSPSGRARTEAFF. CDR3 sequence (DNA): TGTGCCAGCAGCCCCTCGGGGAGGGCCCGCACTGAAGCTTTCTTT.

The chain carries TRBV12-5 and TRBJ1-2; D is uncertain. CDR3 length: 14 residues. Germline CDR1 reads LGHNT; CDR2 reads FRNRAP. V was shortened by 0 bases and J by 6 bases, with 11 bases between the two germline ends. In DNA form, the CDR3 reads TGTGCTAGTGGTTTGGTACGGGGTGGGGATGGCTACACCTTC. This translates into CASGLVRGGDGYTF. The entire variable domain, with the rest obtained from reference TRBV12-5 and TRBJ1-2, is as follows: DARVTQTPRHKVTEMGQEVTMRCQPILGHNTVFWYRQTMMQGLELLAYFRNRAPLDDSGMPKDRFSAEMPDATLATLKIQPSEPRDSAVYFCASGLVRGGDGYTFGSGTRLTVV.

CDR3 residues: CATGDSTYEQYF. Written as DNA, the CDR3 is TGTGCCACCGGGGACAGCACCTACGAGCAGTACTTC. The chain uses TRBV19 and TRBJ2-7, with TRBD1 identical over 7 bases. CDR1 LNHDA and CDR2 SQIVND come from the germline V gene (reference sequence). There are 12 residues in the CDR3. V shed 10 bases and J 2 bases; nucleotides not matched to a gene: 5.

The CDR3 DNA reads TGTGCCAGCACCCGGGACAGTCGAAGCTATGGCTACACCTTC. Its protein is CASTRDSRSYGYTF. The rearrangement joins TRBV27 to TRBJ1-2, with TRBD1 identical over 7 bases. CDR1 is MNHEY, CDR2 SMNVEV, per germline (reference sequence). With V trimmed by 7 bases and J by 4 bases, 9 bases remained unmatched. CDR3 length: 14 amino acids.

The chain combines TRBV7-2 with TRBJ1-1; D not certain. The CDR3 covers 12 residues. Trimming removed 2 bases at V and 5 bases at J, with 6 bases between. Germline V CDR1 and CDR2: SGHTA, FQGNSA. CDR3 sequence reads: CASSLFGTEAFF. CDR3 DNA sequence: TGTGCCAGCAGCTTATTCGGAACTGAAGCTTTCTTT.